This T cell receptor beta chain was captured in a study of T cells in localized non-small cell lung cancer. Study findings and constraints: Uninvolved adjacent lung, not tumor, had the highest T cell clonality. A median approximately 53 of the top 100 tumor clones appeared in adjacent lung.

Notes on this clone: Its antigen remains unknown.

Germline V gene data show CDR1 as MGHRA and CDR2 as YSYEKL. With V trimmed by 4 bases and J by 8 bases, 4 bases remained unmatched. This CDR3 is built from 14 residues. The assay was immunoSEQ multiplex PCR, and TCRdb's table has in-frame clones only and misses some. The sample records several thousand clones, more than 20% being singletons. The sequence was obtained from a man aged 35 to 69 with stage III squamous cell lung carcinoma. The rearrangement joins TRBV4-1 to TRBJ1-6, with TRBD1 matching over 8 bases. Sequences were derived from lung tumor tissue, sampled before any cancer treatment. CDR3 DNA: TGCGCCAGCAGCCCCAGGGGGCTGGATTCACCCCTCCACTTT. Translated: CASSPRGLDSPLHF.